The 14 T cell receptor beta chains below come from one sample, sequenced in a study of blood T cells in healthy people across ages. For the second PCR, which ran for about 7 to 11 cycles, a sample-barcoded 5' primer and a J-beta primer mix were used. MiXCR, run by TCRdb on the 5' RACE reads, gives a single entry per CDR3 protein. The table records 500,000 to 700,000 distinct CDR3 sequences, approximately 30% of them present only once. The sequenced material came from blood. Every receptor here comes from a woman of 80 years or more in good health.

The gene calls are TRBV6-6 and TRBJ2-1; 7 nucleotides match TRBD2. CDR1 is MNHNY, CDR2 SVGAGI, per germline (reference sequence). V lost 6 bases to trimming and J lost 5 bases; unmatched junction nucleotides: 7. This CDR3 comprises 14 residues. The DNA of the CDR3 is TGTGCCAGCAGACAAGTGGGGGGGAACAATGAGCAGTTCTTC. This encodes CASRQVGGNNEQFF.

The V and J genes are TRBV7-9 and TRBJ2-7; D perhaps matches TRBD2 (5 bases). Judging by the DNA end, TRBJ2-4 fits better; the J call may be wrong. This CDR3 has 14 residues. Germline V lookup: CDR1 SEHNR, CDR2 FQNEAQ (reference sequence). The CDR3 here is CASSSGKGKNIQYF. DNA of the CDR3: TGTGCCAGCAGCTCCGGGAAAGGCAAAAACATTCAGTACTTC.

This clonotype was observed a handful of times. Just one base apart from a much larger clone, this may be a read error. This chain joins TRBV15 and TRBJ2-7; 7 bases fit TRBD2. Germline V CDR1 and CDR2: LNHNV, YYDKDF (reference sequence). Trimming removed 8 bases from V and 7 bases from J; junction bases left unmatched: 14. This CDR3 has 14 amino acids. The CDR3 is CATGVGGVGNEQYF. Here the CDR3 DNA reads TGTGCCACCGGAGTGGGAGGGGTCGGCAATGAGCAGTACTTC.

CDR3 bases: TGCAGTGCCGGGGGGGGGTGGGGTGAAAAACTGTTTTTT. Protein sequence: CSAGGGWGEKLFF. This rearrangement joins TRBV20-1 to TRBJ1-4; maybe TRBD1 (5 bases). V shed 6 bases and J shed 7 bases, with 15 bases lying between them. Germline loops: CDR1 DFQATT, CDR2 SNEGSKA (reference sequence). The length of the CDR3 is 13 residues.

This chain connects TRBV15 to TRBJ2-5; 9 bases are a match to TRBD1. V gave up 5 bases and J gave up 5 bases; unmatched junction bases: 6. Germline lookup yields CDR1 LNHNV and CDR2 YYDKDF (reference sequence). The CDR3 extends over 14 amino acids. The CDR3: CATSSRTGDETQYF. In DNA form, the CDR3 reads TGTGCCACCAGCTCCCGGACAGGGGACGAGACCCAGTACTTC.

This clonotype was counted between two and nine times. The chain recombines TRBV6-1 with TRBJ2-3; 9 nucleotides agree with TRBD1. V was pared by 6 bases and J by 4 bases, with 2 bases of the junction left unmatched. Germline CDR1 and CDR2: MNHNS and SASEGT. This CDR3 comprises 13 residues. CDR3 loop: CASRTGGPDTQYF. The DNA of the CDR3 is TGTGCCAGCAGAACAGGGGGCCCAGATACGCAGTATTTT.

In this sample, this clonotype turned up a few times. A much bigger clone sits one base away, suggesting this may be a read error. This sequence joins TRBV20-1 and TRBJ1-2; 8 nucleotides align to TRBD1. With V trimmed by 1 base and J by 8 bases, 15 bases remained unmatched. Germline V CDR1 and CDR2: DFQATT, SNEGSKA (reference sequence). The CDR3 loop spans 16 amino acids. CDR3 nucleotide sequence: TGCAGTGCTAGAGGCCCGAACAGGGGGGCCGAGAGGGGCTACACCTTC. This gives the protein CSARGPNRGAERGYTF.

The table lists this clonotype with a few counts. The V call is TRBV28, the J call TRBJ2-2; D gene uncertain. CDR3 length: 12 residues. V lost 5 bases and J lost 9, with 10 bases in between. From germline, CDR1 is MDHEN and CDR2 SYDVKM. The DNA for the CDR3 is TGTGCCAGCAGTCCCGGCCCCCGGGAGCTGTTTTTT. Translated, it gives CASSPGPRELFF.

This clonotype came up many times. The CDR3 spells CSAGHGGSEQYF. In DNA, the CDR3 is TGCAGTGCAGGTCACGGGGGGAGCGAGCAGTACTTC. V and J are TRBV20-1 and TRBJ2-7; 7 nucleotides line up with TRBD2. V lost 6 bases, J lost 6 bases, and 8 bases stayed unmatched. The CDR3 totals 12 residues. CDR1 and CDR2 from the germline V gene are DFQATT and SNEGSKA (reference sequence).

This clonotype was found many times. The chain employs TRBV28 and TRBJ2-5, with 10 positions matching TRBD2. Trimming cost V 3 bases and J 6 bases; bases outside gene matches: 4. CDR1 MDHEN and CDR2 SYDVKM come from the germline V gene. The CDR3 length is 14 residues. The CDR3 nucleotides are TGTGCCAGCAGTTTGGTAGCGGGGGGAAAGACCCAGTACTTC. Its protein product is CASSLVAGGKTQYF.

There are many counts of this clonotype. J is TRBJ2-5 and V is TRBV28; D might be TRBD1 or TRBD2, each matching 5 bases. Trimming left V 5 bases short and J 1 base short, with 11 bases between. The germline gives CDR1 MDHEN, CDR2 SYDVKM. The CDR3 loop spans 14 amino acids. The CDR3 reads CASSTGRRQETQYF. CDR3 nucleotides: TGTGCCAGCAGTACGGGACGGCGCCAAGAGACCCAGTACTTC.

The rearrangement uses TRBV20-1 and TRBJ1-3; weak D call: TRBD1 (6 bases). Germline CDR1 and CDR2: DFQATT and SNEGSKA (reference sequence). CDR3 size: 14 residues. Trimming cost V 3 bases and J 1 base, with 10 bases left between them. The CDR3 sequence: CSASWQGSGNTIYF. CDR3 coding DNA: TGCAGTGCTAGTTGGCAGGGGTCTGGAAACACCATATATTTT.

Note on this clonotype: A read error may explain this, as a much larger clone is one base away. The DNA of the CDR3 is TGTGCCTGCAGTTTAAGACTAGCGGGGGGTAGGAGCTCCTACAATGAGCAGTTCTTC. Translating it yields CACSLRLAGGRSSYNEQFF. The chain employs TRBV28 and TRBJ2-1, with 13 bases matching TRBD2. CDR3 length equals 19 residues. Germline CDR1 and CDR2: MDHEN and SYDVKM.

This clonotype came up a few times. Just one base apart from a much larger clone, this may be a read error. J is TRBJ2-7 and V is TRBV20-1, with unresolved D. The CDR3 totals 13 residues. Germline loops: CDR1 DFQATT, CDR2 SNEGSKA (reference sequence). Trimming took 8 bases from V and 3 from J, leaving 17 bases between them. CDR3 DNA sequence: TGCAGTACAATTACTGACGGAAGCTACGAGCAGTACTTC. Its protein is CSTITDGSYEQYF.